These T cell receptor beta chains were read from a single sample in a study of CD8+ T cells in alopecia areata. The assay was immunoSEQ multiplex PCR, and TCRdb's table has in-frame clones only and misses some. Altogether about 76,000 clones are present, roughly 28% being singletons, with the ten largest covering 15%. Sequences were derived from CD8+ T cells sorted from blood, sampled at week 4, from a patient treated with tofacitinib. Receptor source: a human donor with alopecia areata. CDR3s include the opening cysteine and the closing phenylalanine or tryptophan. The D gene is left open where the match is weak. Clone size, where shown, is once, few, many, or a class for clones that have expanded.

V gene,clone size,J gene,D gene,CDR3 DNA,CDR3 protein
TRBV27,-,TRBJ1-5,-,TGTGCCAGCAGTTTATCGCGCAATCAGCCCCAGCATTTT,CASSLSRNQPQHF
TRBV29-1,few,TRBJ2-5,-,TGCAGCGTTGAACTTCTGGGCAGGTGGATCGAGACCCAGTACTTC,CSVELLGRWIETQYF
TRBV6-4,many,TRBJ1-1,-,TGTGCCAGCAGTTCCTCATCTGAGAACACTGAAGCTTTCTTT,CASSSSSENTEAFF
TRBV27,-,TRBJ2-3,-,TGTGCCAGCAGGGTACAATCTTACTCAGATACGCAGTATTTT,CASRVQSYSDTQYF
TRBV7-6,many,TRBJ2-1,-,TGTGCCAGCAGCCCTACCTACAATGAGCAGTTCTTC,CASSPTYNEQFF
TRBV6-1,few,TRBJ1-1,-,TGTGCCAGCAAACCGACGGATATGAACACTGAAGCTTTCTTT,CASKPTDMNTEAFF
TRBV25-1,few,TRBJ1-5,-,TGTGCCAGCAGTGGAAACCGGGAGCCCCAGCATTTT,CASSGNREPQHF
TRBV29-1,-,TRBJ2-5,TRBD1,TGCAGCGTTGATCAGACAGGGGGGGGAGAGACCCAGTACTTC,CSVDQTGGGETQYF
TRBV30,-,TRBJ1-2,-,TGTGCCGGGGAGGGCAACAGATATGGCTACACCTTC,CAGEGNRYGYTF
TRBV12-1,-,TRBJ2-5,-,TGTGCCAGCAAGCTTTGGGAGACCCAGTACTTC,CASKLWETQYF
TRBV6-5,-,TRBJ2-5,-,TGTGCCAGCAGTTACGACTCGGGAGAGACCCAGTACTTC,CASSYDSGETQYF
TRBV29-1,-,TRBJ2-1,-,TGCAGCACGAATGCCCCCCCCGATGAGCAGTTCTTC,CSTNAPPDEQFF
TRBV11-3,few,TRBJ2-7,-,TGTGCCAGCAGCCCAGGGGGGGCCTCCCTCGACGAGCAGTACTTC,CASSPGGASLDEQYF
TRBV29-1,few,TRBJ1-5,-,TGCAGCGTTGAAGATTTTGGGGGGGGAAGCAATCAGCCCCAGCATTTT,CSVEDFGGGSNQPQHF
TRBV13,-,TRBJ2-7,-,TGTGCCAGCAGCTTAGGATCTCGGTGGGCGGGGGAGCAGTACTTC,CASSLGSRWAGEQYF
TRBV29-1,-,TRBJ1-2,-,TGCAGCGTTGTTGCGGGGGGTGGAGGCTACACCTTC,CSVVAGGGGYTF
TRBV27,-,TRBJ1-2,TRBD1,TGTGCCAGCAGTCAGGAAGGGACAGCTTTCGGCTATGGCTACACCTTC,CASSQEGTAFGYGYTF
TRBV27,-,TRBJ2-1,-,TGTGCCAGCACCACCGGGACCTACAATGAGCAGTTCTTC,CASTTGTYNEQFF
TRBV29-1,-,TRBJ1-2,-,TGCAGCGTTGTCAGTCAGGGGATAATCTATGGCTACACCTTC,CSVVSQGIIYGYTF
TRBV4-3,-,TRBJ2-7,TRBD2,TGCGCCAGCAGCGCTGAACTAGCGGGAGCCTACGAGCAGTACTTC,CASSAELAGAYEQYF
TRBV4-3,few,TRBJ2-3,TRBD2,TGCGCCAGCAGCCAAGATCGACTAGCGGAGCAGTATTTT,CASSQDRLAEQYF
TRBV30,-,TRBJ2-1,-,TGTGCCTGGGAAGGAGTAGGGGCTGCCAATGAGCAGTTCTTC,CAWEGVGAANEQFF
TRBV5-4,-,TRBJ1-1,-,TGTGCCAGCAGCTTCCGCGTGGGAACGCCGAACACTGAAGCTTTCTTT,CASSFRVGTPNTEAFF
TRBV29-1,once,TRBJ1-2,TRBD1,TGCAGCGTTGAGCGACAGGGGGCGGACTATGGCTACACCTTC,CSVERQGADYGYTF
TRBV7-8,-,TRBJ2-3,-,TGCGCCAGCAGCCAAGATAGTTCGGGAACGCAGTATTTT,CASSQDSSGTQYF
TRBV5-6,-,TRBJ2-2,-,TGTGCCAGCAGCTTGGCCACCGGGGAGCTGTTTTTT,CASSLATGELFF
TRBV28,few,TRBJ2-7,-,TGTGCCAGCAGTTTTTGGTCCCCAGGGGCCGGGTCCTACGAGCAGTACTTC,CASSFWSPGAGSYEQYF
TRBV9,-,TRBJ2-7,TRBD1,TGTGCCAGCAGCGGCCGGGACAGCTCCTACGAGCAGTACTTC,CASSGRDSSYEQYF
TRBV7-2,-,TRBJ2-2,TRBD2,TGTGCCAGCAGCTTTGGGACTAAGCGGGAGTTTCACACCGGGGAGCTGTTTTTT,CASSFGTKREFHTGELFF
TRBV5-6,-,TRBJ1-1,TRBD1,TGTGCCAGCAGCCAGGGGGTTGAAGCTTTCTTT,CASSQGVEAFF
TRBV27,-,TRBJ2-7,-,TGTGCCAGCAGTGAAACTCTCTCCTACGAGCAGTACTTC,CASSETLSYEQYF
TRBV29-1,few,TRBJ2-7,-,TGCAGCGTCGGAACTGGGACAATGTACGAGCAGTACTTC,CSVGTGTMYEQYF
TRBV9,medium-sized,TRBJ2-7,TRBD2,TGTGCCAGCAGCGAGGGCGGGAGGCGAGACGAGCAGTACTTC,CASSEGGRRDEQYF
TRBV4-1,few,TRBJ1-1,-,TGCGCCAGCAGCCAAGAAGCCGGGGACACTGAAGCTTTCTTT,CASSQEAGDTEAFF
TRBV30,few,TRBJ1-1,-,TGTGCCTGGAGTGTCGAGTCATACTCCCCCCATCCGAAGCTAAACACTGAAGCTTTCTTT,CAWSVESYSPHPKLNTEAFF
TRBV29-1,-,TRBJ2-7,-,TGCAGCGTTGAAAGGGAGATCCCCTACGAGCAGTACTTC,CSVEREIPYEQYF